The 18 T cell receptor beta chains below were found in one sample sequenced in a study of blood T cell repertoires in COVID-19. The method was immunoSEQ multiplex PCR; TCRdb's version includes in-frame clones alone and lacks a portion of them. Of 110,000 to 150,000 clones detected, 85% to 90% appear once; the ten largest clones hold 8% to 13%. The sample taken for sequencing was peripheral blood. These receptors all stem from a woman of 80 years or more with acute or convalescent COVID-19.

The chain joins TRBV11-2 to TRBJ2-7; 8 nucleotides align to TRBD2. After removal of 5 bases from V and 4 bases from J, the junction contained 13 bases not matched to a gene. Germline values: CDR1 SGHAT, CDR2 FQNNGV. CDR3 length equals 16 residues. The DNA for the CDR3 is TGTGCCAGCAGCCCGGCCATTTGGCGGGGGGAGTACGAGCAGTACTTC. This encodes CASSPAIWRGEYEQYF.

The rearrangement links TRBV19 to TRBJ2-5, with 9 bases fitting TRBD2. This CDR3 comprises 14 residues. Trimming took 4 bases from V and 3 from J; bases not matched to a gene: 3. Germline loops: CDR1 LNHDA, CDR2 SQIVND (reference sequence). CDR3 region: CASSSERGEETQYF. CDR3 nucleotides: TGTGCCAGTAGTAGCGAGCGGGGGGAAGAGACCCAGTACTTC.

This clone was picked up a small number of times. The rearrangement uses TRBV5-1 and TRBJ2-3, with 7 bases matching TRBD1. CDR3 size: 15 residues. With V trimmed by 2 bases and J by 3 bases, 6 bases remained unmatched. The germline V gene encodes CDR1 SGHRS and CDR2 YFSETQ. The CDR3 DNA reads as TGCGCCAGCAGCTTACAGGGGTCGGGGACAGATACGCAGTATTTT. Residues: CASSLQGSGTDTQYF.

The chain is built from TRBV7-3 and TRBJ1-5; D is unresolved. The CDR3 is 13 amino acids. V lost 5 bases, J lost 0 bases, and 5 bases lay in between. Germline CDR1 reads SGHTA; CDR2 reads FQGTGA. Written as DNA, the CDR3 is TGTGCCAGCAGCCAGAATAGCAATCAGCCCCAGCATTTT. Translation gives CASSQNSNQPQHF.

This chain links TRBV4-3 with TRBJ1-1, with TRBD1 identical over 7 bases. The CDR3 is 15 amino acids. CDR1 LGHNA and CDR2 YSLEER come from the germline V gene. The V and J ends lost 1 base and 4 bases, in that order; junction bases with no gene match: 6. The CDR3: CASSQGRQGFTEAFF. The CDR3 DNA is TGCGCCAGCAGCCAAGGTAGACAGGGTTTCACTGAAGCTTTCTTT.

This chain connects TRBV12-3 or TRBV12-4 to TRBJ2-7; the D is unclear. Deletions cut 0 bases from V and 9 bases from J, with 9 bases between. The length of the CDR3 is 12 residues. The CDR3 spells CASSLAGPGQYF. The CDR3 DNA reads as TGTGCCAGCAGTTTAGCCGGTCCAGGGCAGTACTTC.

This chain joins TRBV9 and TRBJ2-7, with 8 positions matching TRBD2. This CDR3 is 13 amino acids long. The trim removed 4 bases at V and 7 bases at J, leaving 7 bases unmatched. CDR1 and CDR2 from the germline V gene are SGDLS and YYNGEE. CDR3 protein: CASSSAGGGEQYF. CDR3 nucleotide sequence: TGTGCCAGCAGCTCGGCGGGGGGTGGTGAGCAGTACTTC. Full variable domain (outside the CDR3, taken from reference TRBV9 and TRBJ2-7): DSGVTQTPKHLITATGQRVTLRCSPRSGDLSVYWYQQSLDQGLQFLIQYYNGEERAKGNILERFSAQQFPDLHSELNLSSLELGDSALYFCASSSAGGGEQYFGPGTRLTVT.

CDR3 bases: TGTGCCAGCAGTTACGTAGATGAGCAGTTCTTC. Translated: CASSYVDEQFF. The V and J genes are TRBV6-6 and TRBJ2-1; D remains unclear. V lost 2 bases to trimming and J lost 8 bases, with 4 bases between them. Germline values: CDR1 MNHNY, CDR2 SVGAGI (reference sequence). The CDR3 length is 11 residues.

The J gene is TRBJ1-3, the V gene TRBV4-1; D is undetermined. Germline V gene lookup returns CDR1 MGHRA and CDR2 YSYEKL. The CDR3 has 16 residues. The V end was cut by 4 bases, the J end by 0 bases, with 13 bases between. For the CDR3, the DNA is TGCGCCAGCAGCCCTAAGAGGAGAGTCTCTGGAAACACCATATATTTT. The encoded protein is CASSPKRRVSGNTIYF.

The chain uses TRBV2 and TRBJ1-6, with D maybe TRBD1 (6 bases). V lost 7 bases and J 6 bases, leaving 22 bases between the germline ends. This CDR3 region has 17 residues. The germline CDR1 and CDR2 sequences are SNHLY and FYNNEI. CDR3 protein: CASIRGPPTSGNSPLHF. The CDR3 DNA reads as TGTGCCAGCATCAGGGGCCCACCCACTTCGGGTAATTCACCCCTCCACTTT.

The V call is TRBV4-1, the J call TRBJ1-2; possible D gene TRBD1, 6 bases. Germline assignment: CDR1 MGHRA and CDR2 YSYEKL. Trimming pared 0 bases from V and 4 bases from J, leaving 21 bases between. The CDR3 has 18 residues. The CDR3 sequence: CASSQDRRGGAQVYGYTF. CDR3 sequence (DNA): TGCGCCAGCAGCCAAGACCGGAGGGGGGGGGCGCAAGTCTATGGCTACACCTTC.

The rearrangement joins TRBV4-3 to TRBJ1-4; D perhaps matches TRBD1 (6 bases). Germline-derived CDR1 and CDR2 are LGHNA and YSLEER. CDR3 size: 18 residues. Trimming left V 1 base short and J 2 bases short, with 17 bases between. For the CDR3, the DNA is TGCGCCAGCAGCCAAGGCTTTGGACAGAGCAAGACTAATGAAAAACTGTTTTTT. It yields the protein CASSQGFGQSKTNEKLFF.

The rearrangement links TRBV5-1 to TRBJ1-2; a possible D gene is TRBD1 (5 bases). Germline-derived CDR1 and CDR2 are SGHRS and YFSETQ. The length of the CDR3 is 15 residues. The V gene lost 3 bases and the J gene lost 7 bases, with 19 bases spanning the gap. CDR3 bases: TGCGCCAGCAGCTCCGACCGTGGGGACTTAAGTGGCTACACCTTC. Amino acids: CASSSDRGDLSGYTF.

The chain couples TRBV10-3 to TRBJ2-4; 7 positions match TRBD1. With 6 bases clipped from V and 5 bases from J, the junction kept 4 bases outside the gene matches. This CDR3 is built from 13 residues. Germline V lookup: CDR1 ENHRY, CDR2 SYGVKD. CDR3: CAIRQGLQNIQYF. CDR3 DNA sequence: TGTGCCATCAGACAGGGGCTCCAAAACATTCAGTACTTC.

The CDR3 DNA follows: TGTGCCAGCAGCTTATTCCAGGGGGCCCTGGGTGATCAGCCCCAGCATTTT. Its translation is CASSLFQGALGDQPQHF. The chain has TRBV7-8 and TRBJ1-5; 8 bases align to TRBD1. V gave up 2 bases and J gave up 5 bases; unmatched junction bases: 11. This CDR3 has 17 residues. CDR1 is SGHVS, CDR2 FQNEAQ, per germline.

The rearrangement joins TRBV28 to TRBJ1-5; 9 bases map to TRBD1. The V gene end was trimmed by 5 bases and the J gene end by 3 bases; junction bases not matched to a gene: 5. The germline CDR1 and CDR2 sequences are MDHEN and SYDVKM. This CDR3 contains 15 residues. The CDR3 loop is CASSQQGAINQPQHF. CDR3 nucleotides: TGTGCCAGCAGTCAACAGGGGGCGATCAATCAGCCCCAGCATTTT.

The gene calls are TRBV18 and TRBJ2-7; the D gene is possibly TRBD2 (6 bases). CDR3 size: 15 residues. From germline, CDR1 is KGHSH and CDR2 LQKENI. Trimming shortened V by 5 bases and J by 3 bases, and 17 bases separated the two germline ends. CDR3 DNA sequence: TGTGCCAGCTCAGCGGGGTCGACAGACGTCTACGAGCAGTACTTC. This sequence encodes CASSAGSTDVYEQYF.

The V call is TRBV12-3 or TRBV12-4, the J call TRBJ1-1; D is uncertain. CDR3 length: 13 residues. The ends were cut back, 1 base at V and 3 bases at J, with 6 bases in the middle. The CDR3 nucleotides are TGTGCCAGCAGTTTAGGGAGGGACACTGAAGCTTTCTTT. As protein: CASSLGRDTEAFF.